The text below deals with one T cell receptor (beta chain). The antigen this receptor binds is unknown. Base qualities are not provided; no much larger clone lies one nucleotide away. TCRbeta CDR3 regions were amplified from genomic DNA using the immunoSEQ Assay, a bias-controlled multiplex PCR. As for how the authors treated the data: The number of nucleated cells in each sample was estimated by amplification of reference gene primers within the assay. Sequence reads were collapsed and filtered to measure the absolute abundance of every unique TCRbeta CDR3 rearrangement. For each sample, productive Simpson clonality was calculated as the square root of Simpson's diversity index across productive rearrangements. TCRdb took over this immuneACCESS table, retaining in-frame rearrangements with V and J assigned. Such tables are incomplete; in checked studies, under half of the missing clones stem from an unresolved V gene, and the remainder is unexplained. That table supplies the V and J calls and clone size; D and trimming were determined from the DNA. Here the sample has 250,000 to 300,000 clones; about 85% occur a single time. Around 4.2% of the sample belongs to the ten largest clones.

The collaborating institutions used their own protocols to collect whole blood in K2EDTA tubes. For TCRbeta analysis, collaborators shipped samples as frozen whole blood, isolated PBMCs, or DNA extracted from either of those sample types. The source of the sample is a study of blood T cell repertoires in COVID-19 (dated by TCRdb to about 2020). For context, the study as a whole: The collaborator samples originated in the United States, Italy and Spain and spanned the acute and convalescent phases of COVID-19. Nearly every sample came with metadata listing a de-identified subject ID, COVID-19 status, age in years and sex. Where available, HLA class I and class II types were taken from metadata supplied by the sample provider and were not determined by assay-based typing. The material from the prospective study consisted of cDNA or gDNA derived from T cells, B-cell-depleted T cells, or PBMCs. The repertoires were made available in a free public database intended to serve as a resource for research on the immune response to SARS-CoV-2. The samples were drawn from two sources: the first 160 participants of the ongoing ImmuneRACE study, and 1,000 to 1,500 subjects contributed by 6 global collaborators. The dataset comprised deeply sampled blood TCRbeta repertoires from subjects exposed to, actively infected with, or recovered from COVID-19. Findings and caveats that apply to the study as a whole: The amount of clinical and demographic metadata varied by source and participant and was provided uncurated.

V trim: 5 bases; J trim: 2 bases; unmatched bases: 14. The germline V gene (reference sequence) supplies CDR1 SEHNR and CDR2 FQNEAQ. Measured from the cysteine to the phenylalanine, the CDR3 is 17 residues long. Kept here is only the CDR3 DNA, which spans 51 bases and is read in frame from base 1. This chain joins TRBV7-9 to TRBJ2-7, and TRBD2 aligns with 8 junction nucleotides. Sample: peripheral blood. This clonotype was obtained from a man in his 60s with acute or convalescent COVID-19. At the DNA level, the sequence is TGTGCCAGCAGCCGGCGTCCCGGCGGGGGGCCCACCTACGAGCAGTACTTC. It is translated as CASSRRPGGGPTYEQYF. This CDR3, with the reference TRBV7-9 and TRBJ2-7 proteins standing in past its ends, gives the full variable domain DTGVSQNPRHKITKRGQNVTFRCDPISEHNRLYWYRQTLGQGPEFLTYFQNEAQLEKSRLLSDRFSAERPKGSFSTLEIQRTEQGDSAMYLCASSRRPGGGPTYEQYFGPGTRLTVT.